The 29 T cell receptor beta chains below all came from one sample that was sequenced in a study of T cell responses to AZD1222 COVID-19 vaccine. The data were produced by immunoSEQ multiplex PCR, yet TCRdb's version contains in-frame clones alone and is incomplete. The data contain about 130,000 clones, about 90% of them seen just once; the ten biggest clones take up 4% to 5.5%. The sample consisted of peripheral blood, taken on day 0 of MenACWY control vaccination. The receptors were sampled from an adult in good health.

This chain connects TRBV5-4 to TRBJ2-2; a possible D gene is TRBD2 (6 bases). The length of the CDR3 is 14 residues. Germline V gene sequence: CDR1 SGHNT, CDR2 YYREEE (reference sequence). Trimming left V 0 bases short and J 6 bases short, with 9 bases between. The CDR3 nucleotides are TGTGCCAGCAGCTTGGGACTAGTGCCCGGGGAGCTGTTTTTT. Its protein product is CASSLGLVPGELFF.

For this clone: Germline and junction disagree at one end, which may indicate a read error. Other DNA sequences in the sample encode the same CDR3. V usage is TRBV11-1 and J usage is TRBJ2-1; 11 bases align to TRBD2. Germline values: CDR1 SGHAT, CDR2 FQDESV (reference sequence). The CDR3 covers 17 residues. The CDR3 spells CASSLAVAGGPGNEQFF. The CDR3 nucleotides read TGTGCTAGCAGCTTAGCGGTAGCGGGAGGGCCGGGCAATGAGCAGTTCTTC. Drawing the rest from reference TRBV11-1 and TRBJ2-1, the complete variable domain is EAEVAQSPRYKITEKSQAVAFWCDPISGHATLYWYRQILGQGPELLVQFQDESVVDDSQLPKDRFSAERLKGVDSTLKIQPAELGDSAMYLCASSLAVAGGPGNEQFFGPGTRLTVL.

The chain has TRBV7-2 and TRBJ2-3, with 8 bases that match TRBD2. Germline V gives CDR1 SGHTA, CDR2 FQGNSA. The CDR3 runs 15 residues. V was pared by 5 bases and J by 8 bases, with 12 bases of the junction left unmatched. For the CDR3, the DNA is TGTGCCAGCAGCGGAAGGGGGACTAGTAAAGCTACGCAGTATTTT. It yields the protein CASSGRGTSKATQYF.

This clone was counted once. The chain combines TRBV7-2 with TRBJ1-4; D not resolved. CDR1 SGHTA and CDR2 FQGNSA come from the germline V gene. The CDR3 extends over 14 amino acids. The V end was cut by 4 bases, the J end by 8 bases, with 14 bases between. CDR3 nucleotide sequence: TGTGCCAGCAGCTCCCGGACGGGAGACGAAAAACTGTTTTTT. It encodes CASSSRTGDEKLFF.

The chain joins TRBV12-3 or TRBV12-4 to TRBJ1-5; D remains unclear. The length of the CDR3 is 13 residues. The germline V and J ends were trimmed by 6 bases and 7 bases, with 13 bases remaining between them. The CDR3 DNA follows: TGTGCCAGCAGACCGTTTGGGAGCCAGCCCCAGCATTTT. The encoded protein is CASRPFGSQPQHF.

The chain's CDR3 is CASSSLNYEQYF. In nucleotides, the CDR3 is TGTGCCAGCAGCTCCCTTAATTACGAGCAGTACTTC. The chain employs TRBV7-8 and TRBJ2-7; D is undetermined. Looked up from germline, CDR1 is SGHVS and CDR2 is FQNEAQ. Trimming left V 4 bases short and J 4 bases short, with 8 bases between. The CDR3 has 12 amino acids.

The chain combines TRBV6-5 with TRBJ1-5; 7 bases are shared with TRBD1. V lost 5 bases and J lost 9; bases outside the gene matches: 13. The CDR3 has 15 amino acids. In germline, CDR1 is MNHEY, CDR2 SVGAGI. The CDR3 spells CASSRRDSKSWPQHF. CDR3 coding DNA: TGTGCCAGCAGTCGGCGGGACAGCAAATCATGGCCCCAGCATTTT.

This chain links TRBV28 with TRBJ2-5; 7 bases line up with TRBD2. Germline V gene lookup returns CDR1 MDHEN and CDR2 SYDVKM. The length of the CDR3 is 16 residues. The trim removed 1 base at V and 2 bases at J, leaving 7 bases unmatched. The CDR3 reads CASSLSFGGEQETQYF. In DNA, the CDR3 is TGTGCCAGCAGTTTATCTTTTGGGGGGGAACAAGAGACCCAGTACTTC.

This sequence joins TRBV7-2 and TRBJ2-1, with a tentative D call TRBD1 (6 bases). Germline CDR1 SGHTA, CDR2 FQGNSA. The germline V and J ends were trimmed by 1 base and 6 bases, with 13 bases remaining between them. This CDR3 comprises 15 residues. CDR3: CASSLGQAVINEQFF. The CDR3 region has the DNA TGTGCCAGCAGCTTAGGACAGGCTGTAATCAATGAGCAGTTCTTC.

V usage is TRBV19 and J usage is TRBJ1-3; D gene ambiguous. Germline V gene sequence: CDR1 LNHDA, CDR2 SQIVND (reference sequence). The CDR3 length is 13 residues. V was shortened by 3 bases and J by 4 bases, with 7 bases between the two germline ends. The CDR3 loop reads CASSIRTGNTIYF. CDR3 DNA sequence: TGTGCCAGTAGTATTCGGACGGGAAACACCATATATTTT.

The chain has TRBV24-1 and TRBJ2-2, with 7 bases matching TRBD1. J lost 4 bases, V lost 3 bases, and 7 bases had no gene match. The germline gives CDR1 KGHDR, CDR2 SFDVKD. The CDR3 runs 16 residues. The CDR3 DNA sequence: TGTGCCACCAGTGATCACAACAGGGGTAGCACCGGGGAGCTGTTTTTT. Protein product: CATSDHNRGSTGELFF.

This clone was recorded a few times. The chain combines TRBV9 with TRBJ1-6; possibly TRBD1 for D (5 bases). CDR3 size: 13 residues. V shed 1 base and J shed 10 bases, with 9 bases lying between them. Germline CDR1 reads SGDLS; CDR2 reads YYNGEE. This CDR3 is CASSVQGRSPLHF. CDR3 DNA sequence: TGTGCCAGCAGCGTACAGGGTCGCTCACCCCTCCACTTT.

CDR3 residues: CASSQGQVLSGNTIYF. CDR3 bases: TGTGCCAGCTCACAGGGACAGGTCTTATCTGGAAACACCATATATTTT. This chain joins TRBV18 and TRBJ1-3; TRBD1 aligns across 8 bases. Germline loops: CDR1 KGHSH, CDR2 LQKENI. Losses at the gene ends were 4 bases for V and 1 base for J; bases not matched to a gene: 6. The CDR3 runs 16 residues.

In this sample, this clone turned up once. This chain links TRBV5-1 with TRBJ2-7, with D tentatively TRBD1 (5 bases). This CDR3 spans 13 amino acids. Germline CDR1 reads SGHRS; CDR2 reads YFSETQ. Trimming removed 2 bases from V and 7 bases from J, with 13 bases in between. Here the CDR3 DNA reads TGCGCCAGCAGCTTACAGGTCGGGTGGGAGCAGTACTTC. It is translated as CASSLQVGWEQYF. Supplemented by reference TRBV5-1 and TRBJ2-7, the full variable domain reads KAGVTQTPRYLIKTRGQQVTLSCSPISGHRSVSWYQQTPGQGLQFLFEYFSETQRNKGNFPGRFSGRQFSNSRSEMNVSTLELGDSALYLCASSLQVGWEQYFGPGTRLTVT.

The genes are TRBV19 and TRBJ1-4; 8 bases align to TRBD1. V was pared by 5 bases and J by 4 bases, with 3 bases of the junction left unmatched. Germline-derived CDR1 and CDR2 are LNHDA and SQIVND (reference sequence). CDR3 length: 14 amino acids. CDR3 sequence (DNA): TGTGCCAGTAGTCAACAGGGGGTTAATGAAAAACTGTTTTTT. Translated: CASSQQGVNEKLFF.

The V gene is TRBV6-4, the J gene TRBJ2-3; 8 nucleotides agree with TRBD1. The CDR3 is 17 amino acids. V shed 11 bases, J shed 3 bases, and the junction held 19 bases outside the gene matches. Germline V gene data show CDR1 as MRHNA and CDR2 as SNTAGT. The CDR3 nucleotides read TGTGCCGGGATGAGGGATCGACAGGGGTGGCATACAGATACGCAGTATTTT. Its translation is CAGMRDRQGWHTDTQYF.

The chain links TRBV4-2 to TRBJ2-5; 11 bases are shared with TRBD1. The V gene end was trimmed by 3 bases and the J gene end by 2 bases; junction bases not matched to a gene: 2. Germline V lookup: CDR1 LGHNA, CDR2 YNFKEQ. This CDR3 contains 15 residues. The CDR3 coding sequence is TGTGCCAGCAGCCAGGGACAGGGGGTACAAGAGACCCAGTACTTC. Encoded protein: CASSQGQGVQETQYF.

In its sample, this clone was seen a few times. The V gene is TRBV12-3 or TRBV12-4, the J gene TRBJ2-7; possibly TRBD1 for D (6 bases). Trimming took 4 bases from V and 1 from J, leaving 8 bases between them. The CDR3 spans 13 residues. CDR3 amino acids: CASSWGTSYEQYV. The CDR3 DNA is TGTGCCAGCAGTTGGGGGACATCCTACGAGCAGTACGTC.

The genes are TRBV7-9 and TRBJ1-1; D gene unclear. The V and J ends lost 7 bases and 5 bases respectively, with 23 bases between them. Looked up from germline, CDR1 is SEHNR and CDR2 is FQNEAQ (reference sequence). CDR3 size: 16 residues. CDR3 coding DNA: TGTGCCAGCACAGCAGTTCACACCCGAGGGTGGACTGAAGCTTTCTTT. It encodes CASTAVHTRGWTEAFF.

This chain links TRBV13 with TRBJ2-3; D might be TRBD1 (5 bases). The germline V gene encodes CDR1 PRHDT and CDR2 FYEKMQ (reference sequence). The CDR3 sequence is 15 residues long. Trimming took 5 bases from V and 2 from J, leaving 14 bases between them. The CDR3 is CASSTTGHDTDTQYF. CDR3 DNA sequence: TGTGCCAGCAGCACCACAGGCCATGACACAGATACGCAGTATTTT.

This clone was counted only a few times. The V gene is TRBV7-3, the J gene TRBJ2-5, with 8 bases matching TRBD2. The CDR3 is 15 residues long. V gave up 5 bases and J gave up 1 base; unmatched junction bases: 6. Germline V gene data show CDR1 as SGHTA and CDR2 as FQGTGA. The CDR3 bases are TGTGCCAGCAGCCGAATAGCGGGACTCCAAGAGACCCAGTACTTC. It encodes CASSRIAGLQETQYF.

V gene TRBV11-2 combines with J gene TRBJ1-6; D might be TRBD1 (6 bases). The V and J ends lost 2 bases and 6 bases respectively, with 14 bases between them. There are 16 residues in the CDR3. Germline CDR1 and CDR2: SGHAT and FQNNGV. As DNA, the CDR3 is TGTGCCAGCAGCTTACAGGTGGGGGCGGGTAATTCACCCCTCCACTTT. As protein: CASSLQVGAGNSPLHF.

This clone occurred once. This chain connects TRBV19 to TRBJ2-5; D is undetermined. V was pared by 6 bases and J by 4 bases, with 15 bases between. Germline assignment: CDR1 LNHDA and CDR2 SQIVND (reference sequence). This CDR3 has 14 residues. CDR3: CASSVVWAGETQYF. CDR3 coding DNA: TGTGCCAGTAGCGTCGTCTGGGCAGGAGAGACCCAGTACTTC.

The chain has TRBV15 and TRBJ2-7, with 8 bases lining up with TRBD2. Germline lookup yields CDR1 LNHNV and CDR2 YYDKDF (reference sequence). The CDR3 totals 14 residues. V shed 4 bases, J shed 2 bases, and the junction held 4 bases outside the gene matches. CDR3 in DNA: TGTGCCACCAGCACTAGCGGGTCACCCTACGAGCAGTACTTC. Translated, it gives CATSTSGSPYEQYF.

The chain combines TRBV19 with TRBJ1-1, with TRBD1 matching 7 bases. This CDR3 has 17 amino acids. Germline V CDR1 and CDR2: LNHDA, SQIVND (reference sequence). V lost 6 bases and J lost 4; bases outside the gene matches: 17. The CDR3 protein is CASRDYWGQGEGTEAFF. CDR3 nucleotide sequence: TGTGCCAGTAGAGATTACTGGGGGCAGGGGGAGGGCACTGAAGCTTTCTTT.

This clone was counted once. CDR3 DNA sequence: TGTGCCAGCAGTTTTGGGCTTCCACGTTCACCCCTCCACTTT. This encodes CASSFGLPRSPLHF. The chain has TRBV28 and TRBJ1-6; D ambiguous. The CDR3 has 14 amino acids. Germline loops: CDR1 MDHEN, CDR2 SYDVKM. Trimming removed 3 bases at V and 9 bases at J, with 12 bases between.

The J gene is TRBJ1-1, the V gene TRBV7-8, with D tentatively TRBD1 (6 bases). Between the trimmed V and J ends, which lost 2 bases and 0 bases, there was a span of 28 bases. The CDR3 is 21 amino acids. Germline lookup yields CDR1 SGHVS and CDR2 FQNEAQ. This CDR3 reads CASSLMTGRGKVAAMNTEAFF. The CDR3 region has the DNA TGTGCCAGCAGCTTAATGACCGGCAGGGGAAAGGTCGCGGCGATGAACACTGAAGCTTTCTTT.

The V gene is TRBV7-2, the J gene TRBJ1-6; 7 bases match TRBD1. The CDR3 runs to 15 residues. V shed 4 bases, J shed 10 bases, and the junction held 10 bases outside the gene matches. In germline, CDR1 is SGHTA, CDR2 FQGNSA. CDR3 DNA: TGTGCCAGCAGCTCCACCGGGACAGTAGGATCACCCCTCCACTTT. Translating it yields CASSSTGTVGSPLHF. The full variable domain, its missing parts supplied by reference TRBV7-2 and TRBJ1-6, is GAGVSQSPSNKVTEKGKDVELRCDPISGHTALYWYRQSLGQGLEFLIYFQGNSAPDKSGLPSDRFSAERTGGSVSTLTIQRTQQEDSAVYLCASSSTGTVGSPLHFGNGTRLTVT.

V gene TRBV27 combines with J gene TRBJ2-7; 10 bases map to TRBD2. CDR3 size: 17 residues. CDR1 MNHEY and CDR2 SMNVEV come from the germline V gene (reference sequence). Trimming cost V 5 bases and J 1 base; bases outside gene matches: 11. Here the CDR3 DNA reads TGTGCCAGCAGTCCAGTCGCCACTAGCGGGATTTCCTACGAGCAGTACTTC. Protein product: CASSPVATSGISYEQYF.